This TCR beta chain is from a study of T cell responses to AZD1222 COVID-19 vaccine. Study conclusions and caveats: When two AZD1222 doses had been given, Spike-specific TCR breadth and depth rose. Sampling that yielded the repertoires occurred only after the peak T cell response.

This table comes from immunoSEQ multiplex PCR, and its TCRdb copy is limited to in-frame clones, with some not included. The repertoire has under 150,000 clones, more than 90% of them found once; the top ten carry 1.5% to 2%. Details on this clone: As yet, its antigen is unknown.

Unmatched junction bases numbered 1, after V lost 1 base and J lost 5 bases. The germline CDR1 and CDR2 sequences are LGHNA and YSLEER. This CDR3 has 15 residues. V is TRBV4-3 and J is TRBJ2-1; 11 bases fit TRBD2. The clonotype comes from an adult in good health. Source: peripheral blood, taken on day 0 of AZD1222 vaccination. The CDR3 here is CASSQASGGNNEQFF. As DNA, the CDR3 is TGCGCCAGCAGCCAAGCTAGCGGGGGGAACAATGAGCAGTTCTTC.